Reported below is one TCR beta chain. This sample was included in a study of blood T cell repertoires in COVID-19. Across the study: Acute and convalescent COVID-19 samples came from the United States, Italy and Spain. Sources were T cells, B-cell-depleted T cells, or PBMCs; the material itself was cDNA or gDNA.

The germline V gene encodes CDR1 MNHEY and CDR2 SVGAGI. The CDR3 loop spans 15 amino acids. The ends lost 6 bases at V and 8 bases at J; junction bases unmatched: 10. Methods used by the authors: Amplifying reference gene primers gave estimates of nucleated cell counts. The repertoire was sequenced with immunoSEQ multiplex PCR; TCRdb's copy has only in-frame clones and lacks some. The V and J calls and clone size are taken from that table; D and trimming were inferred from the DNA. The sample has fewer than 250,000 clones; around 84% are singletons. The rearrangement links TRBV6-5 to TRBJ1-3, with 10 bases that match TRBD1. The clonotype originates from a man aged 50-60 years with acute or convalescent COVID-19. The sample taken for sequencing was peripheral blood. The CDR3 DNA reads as TGTGCCAGCAGACTGACAGGGGGCTCGTTGGACACCATATATTTT. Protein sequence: CASRLTGGSLDTIYF.